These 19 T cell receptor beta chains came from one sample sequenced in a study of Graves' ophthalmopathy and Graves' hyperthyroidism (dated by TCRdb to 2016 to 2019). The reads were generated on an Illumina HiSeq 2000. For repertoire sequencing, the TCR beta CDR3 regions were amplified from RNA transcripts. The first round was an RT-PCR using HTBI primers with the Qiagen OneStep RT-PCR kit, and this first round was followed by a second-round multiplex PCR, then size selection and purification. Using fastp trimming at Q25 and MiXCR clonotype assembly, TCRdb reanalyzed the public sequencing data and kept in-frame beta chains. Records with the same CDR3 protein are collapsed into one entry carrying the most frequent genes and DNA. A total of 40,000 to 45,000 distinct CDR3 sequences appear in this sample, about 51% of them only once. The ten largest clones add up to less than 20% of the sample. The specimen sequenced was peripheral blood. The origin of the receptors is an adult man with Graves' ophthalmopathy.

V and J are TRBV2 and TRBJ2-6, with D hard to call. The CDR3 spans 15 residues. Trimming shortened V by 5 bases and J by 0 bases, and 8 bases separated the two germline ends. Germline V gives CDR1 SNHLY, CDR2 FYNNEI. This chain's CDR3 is CASSRAVSGANVLTF. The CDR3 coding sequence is TGTGCCAGCAGTCGGGCTGTCTCTGGGGCCAACGTCCTGACTTTC.

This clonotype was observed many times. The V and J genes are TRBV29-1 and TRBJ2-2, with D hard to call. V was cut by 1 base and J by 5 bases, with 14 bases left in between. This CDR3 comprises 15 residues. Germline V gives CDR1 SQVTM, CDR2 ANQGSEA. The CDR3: CSVEVTDKETGELFF. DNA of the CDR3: TGCAGCGTTGAAGTCACAGATAAGGAGACCGGGGAGCTGTTTTTT.

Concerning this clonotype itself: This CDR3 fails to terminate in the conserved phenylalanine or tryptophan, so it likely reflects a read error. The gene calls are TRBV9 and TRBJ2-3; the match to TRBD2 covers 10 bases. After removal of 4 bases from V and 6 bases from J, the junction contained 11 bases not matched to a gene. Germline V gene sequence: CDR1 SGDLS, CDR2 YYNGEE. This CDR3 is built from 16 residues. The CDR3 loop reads CASSPSSGLATDTQYL. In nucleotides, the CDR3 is TGTGCCAGCAGCCCCTCCTCGGGACTAGCGACGGATACGCAGTATCTT.

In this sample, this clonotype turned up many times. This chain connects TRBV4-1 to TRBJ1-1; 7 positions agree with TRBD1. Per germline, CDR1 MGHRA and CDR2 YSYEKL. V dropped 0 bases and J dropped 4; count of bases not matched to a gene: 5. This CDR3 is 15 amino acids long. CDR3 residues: CASSQEGRGVTEAFF. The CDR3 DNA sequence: TGCGCCAGCAGCCAAGAGGGCAGGGGGGTCACTGAAGCTTTCTTT.

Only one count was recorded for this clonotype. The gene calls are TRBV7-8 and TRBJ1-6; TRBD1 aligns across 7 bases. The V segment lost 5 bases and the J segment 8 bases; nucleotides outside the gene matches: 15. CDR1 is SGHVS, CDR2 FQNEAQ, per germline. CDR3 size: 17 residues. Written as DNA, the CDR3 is TGTGCCAGCAGCCTTGCTCCCCGACAGGGACATCATTCACCCCTCCACTTT. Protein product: CASSLAPRQGHHSPLHF.

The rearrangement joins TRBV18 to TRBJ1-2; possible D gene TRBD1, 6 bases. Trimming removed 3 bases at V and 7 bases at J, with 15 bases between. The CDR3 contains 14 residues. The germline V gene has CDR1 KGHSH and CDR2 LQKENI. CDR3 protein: CASSPGTTGRGYTF. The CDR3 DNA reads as TGTGCCAGCTCACCCGGGACAACAGGACGTGGCTACACCTTC.

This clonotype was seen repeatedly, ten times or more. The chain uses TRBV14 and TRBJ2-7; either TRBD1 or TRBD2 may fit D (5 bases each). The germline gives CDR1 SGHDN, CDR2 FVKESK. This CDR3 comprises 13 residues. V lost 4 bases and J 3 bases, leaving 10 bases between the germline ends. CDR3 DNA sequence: TGTGCCAGCAGCCCGGGACCCGTCTACGAGCAGTACTTC. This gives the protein CASSPGPVYEQYF.

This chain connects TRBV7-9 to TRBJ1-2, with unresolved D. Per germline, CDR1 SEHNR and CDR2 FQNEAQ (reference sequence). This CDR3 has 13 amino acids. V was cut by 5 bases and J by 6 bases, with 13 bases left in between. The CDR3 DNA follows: TGTGCCAGCAGCGGAAACATGGGTGATGGCTACACCTTC. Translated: CASSGNMGDGYTF.

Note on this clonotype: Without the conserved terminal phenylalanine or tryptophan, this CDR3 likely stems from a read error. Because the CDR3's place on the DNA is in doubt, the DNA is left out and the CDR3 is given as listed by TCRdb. The chain's CDR3 is CASRNSREGTNT. J is TRBJ2-7 and V is TRBV6-6; whether TRBD2, the table's D call, matches the DNA was not checked. Termini included, the CDR3 measures 12 amino acids. Germline V gene lookup returns CDR1 MNHNY and CDR2 SVGAGI (reference sequence).

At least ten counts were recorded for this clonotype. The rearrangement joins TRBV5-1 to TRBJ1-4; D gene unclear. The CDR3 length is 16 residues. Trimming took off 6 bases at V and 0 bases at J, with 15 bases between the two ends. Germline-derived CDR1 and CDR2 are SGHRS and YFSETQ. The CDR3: CASTTGRVATNEKLFF. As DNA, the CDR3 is TGCGCCAGCACCACTGGGAGGGTTGCAACTAATGAAAAACTGTTTTTT. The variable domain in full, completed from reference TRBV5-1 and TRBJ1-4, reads KAGVTQTPRYLIKTRGQQVTLSCSPISGHRSVSWYQQTPGQGLQFLFEYFSETQRNKGNFPGRFSGRQFSNSRSEMNVSTLELGDSALYLCASTTGRVATNEKLFFGSGTQLSVL.

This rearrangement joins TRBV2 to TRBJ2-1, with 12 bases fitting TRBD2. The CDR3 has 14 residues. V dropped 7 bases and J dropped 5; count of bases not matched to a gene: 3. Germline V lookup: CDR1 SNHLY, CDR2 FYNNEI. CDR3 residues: CASILAGGHNEQFF. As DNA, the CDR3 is TGTGCCAGCATACTAGCGGGAGGCCACAATGAGCAGTTCTTC.

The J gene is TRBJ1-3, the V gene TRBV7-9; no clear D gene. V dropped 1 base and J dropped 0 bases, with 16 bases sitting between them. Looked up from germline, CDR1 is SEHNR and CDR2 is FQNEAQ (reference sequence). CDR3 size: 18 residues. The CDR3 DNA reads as TGTGCCAGCAGCTTAGAAAATATACTTACAAGCTCTGGAAACACCATATATTTT. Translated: CASSLENILTSSGNTIYF.

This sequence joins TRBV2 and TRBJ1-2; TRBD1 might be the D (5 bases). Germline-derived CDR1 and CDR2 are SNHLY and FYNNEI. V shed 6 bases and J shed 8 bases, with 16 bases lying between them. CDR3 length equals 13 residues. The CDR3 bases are TGTGCCAGCAGCGGGAGACAGATGGGAGGCTACACCTTC. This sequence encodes CASSGRQMGGYTF.

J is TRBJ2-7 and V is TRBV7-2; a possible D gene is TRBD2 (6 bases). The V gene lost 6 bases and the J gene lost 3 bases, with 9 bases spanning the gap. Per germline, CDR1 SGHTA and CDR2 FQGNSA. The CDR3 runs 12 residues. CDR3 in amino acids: CASSSGLYEQYF. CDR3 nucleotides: TGTGCCAGCAGTAGCGGCCTCTACGAGCAGTACTTC.

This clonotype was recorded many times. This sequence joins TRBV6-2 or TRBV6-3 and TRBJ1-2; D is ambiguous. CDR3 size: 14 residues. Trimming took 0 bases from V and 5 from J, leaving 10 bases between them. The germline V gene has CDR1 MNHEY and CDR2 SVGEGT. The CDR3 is CASSYSPRSYGYTF. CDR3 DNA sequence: TGTGCCAGCAGTTACTCGCCAAGGTCATATGGCTACACCTTC.

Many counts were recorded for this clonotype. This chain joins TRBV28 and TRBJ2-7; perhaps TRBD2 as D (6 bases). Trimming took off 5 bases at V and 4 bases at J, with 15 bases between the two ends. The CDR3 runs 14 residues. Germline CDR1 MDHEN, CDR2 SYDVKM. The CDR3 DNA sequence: TGTGCCAGCAGTCCGGGGACTTCGCTATACGAGCAGTACTTC. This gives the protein CASSPGTSLYEQYF. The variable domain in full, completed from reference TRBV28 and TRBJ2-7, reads DVKVTQSSRYLVKRTGEKVFLECVQDMDHENMFWYRQDPGLGLRLIYFSYDVKMKEKGDIPEGYSVSREKKERFSLILESASTNQTSMYLCASSPGTSLYEQYFGPGTRLTVT.

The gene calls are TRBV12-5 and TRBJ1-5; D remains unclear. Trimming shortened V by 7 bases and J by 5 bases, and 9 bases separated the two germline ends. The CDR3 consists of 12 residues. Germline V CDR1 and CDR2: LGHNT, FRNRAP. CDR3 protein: CASALNYQPQHF. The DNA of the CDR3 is TGTGCTAGTGCCTTAAATTATCAGCCCCAGCATTTT.

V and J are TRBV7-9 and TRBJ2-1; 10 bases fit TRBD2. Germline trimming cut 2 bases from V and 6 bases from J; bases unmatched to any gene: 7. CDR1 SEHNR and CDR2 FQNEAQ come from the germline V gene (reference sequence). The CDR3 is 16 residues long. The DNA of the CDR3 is TGTGCCAGCAGCTTACGTGGTAGCGGGGGGACCAATGAGCAGTTCTTC. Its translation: CASSLRGSGGTNEQFF.

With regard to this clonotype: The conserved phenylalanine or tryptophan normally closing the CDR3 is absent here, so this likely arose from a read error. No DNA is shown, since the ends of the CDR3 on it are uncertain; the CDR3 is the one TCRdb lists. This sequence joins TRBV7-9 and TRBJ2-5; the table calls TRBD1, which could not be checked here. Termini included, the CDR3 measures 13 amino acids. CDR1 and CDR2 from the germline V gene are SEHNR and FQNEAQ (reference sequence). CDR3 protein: CASSRGGAETLYL.